This entry features one T cell receptor beta chain sequence. Its antigen is unknown. The entry originates in a study of OX40 agonist ivuxolimab in advanced cancers. In the study overall: Patients were over 65% male with ages roughly 23 to 90, mean roughly 55. Findings of the study overall: Relative to CD4+, CD8+ T cells held more expanded clones on average.

V shed 5 bases, J shed 5 bases, and the junction held 11 bases outside the gene matches. This CDR3 comprises 15 residues. Germline V gene sequence: CDR1 MGHRA, CDR2 YSYEKL. Sequencing was performed with immunoSEQ multiplex PCR; in TCRdb, only in-frame clones are kept and a portion is missing. The data show 20,000 to 25,000 clones, 70% to 85% seen once. The V call is TRBV4-1, the J call TRBJ1-2; 7 nucleotides agree with TRBD1. Source: CD4+ or CD8+ T cells sorted from blood, taken in a trial of the OX40 agonist ivuxolimab. The origin of this receptor is an adult with an advanced solid tumor such as melanoma, head and neck, liver or kidney cancer. CDR3 region: CASSVTLQDRYGYTF. The CDR3, as DNA: TGCGCCAGCAGCGTCACCCTACAGGACAGGTATGGCTACACCTTC.